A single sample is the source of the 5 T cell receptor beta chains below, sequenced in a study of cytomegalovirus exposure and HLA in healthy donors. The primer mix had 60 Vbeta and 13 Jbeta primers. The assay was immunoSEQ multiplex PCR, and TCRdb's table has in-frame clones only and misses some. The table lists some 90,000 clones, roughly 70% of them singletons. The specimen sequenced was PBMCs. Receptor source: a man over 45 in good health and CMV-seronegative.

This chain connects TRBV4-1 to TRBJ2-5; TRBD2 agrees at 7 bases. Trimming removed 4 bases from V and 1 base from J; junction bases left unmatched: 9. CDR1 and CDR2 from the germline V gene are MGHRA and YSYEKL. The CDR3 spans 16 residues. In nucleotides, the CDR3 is TGCGCCAGCAGCCCCTGGGGGGGAACAGCCCAAGAGACCCAGTACTTC. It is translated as CASSPWGGTAQETQYF.

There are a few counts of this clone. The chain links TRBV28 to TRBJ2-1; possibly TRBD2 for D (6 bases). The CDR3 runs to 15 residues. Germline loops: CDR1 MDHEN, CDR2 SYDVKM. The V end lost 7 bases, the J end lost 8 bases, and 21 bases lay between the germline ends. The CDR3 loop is CASTNFPGAGDEQFF. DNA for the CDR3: TGTGCCAGCACCAACTTCCCGGGAGCAGGTGATGAGCAGTTCTTC. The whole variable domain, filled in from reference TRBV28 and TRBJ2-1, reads DVKVTQSSRYLVKRTGEKVFLECVQDMDHENMFWYRQDPGLGLRLIYFSYDVKMKEKGDIPEGYSVSREKKERFSLILESASTNQTSMYLCASTNFPGAGDEQFFGPGTRLTVL.

CDR3 amino acids: CASSGTGQETQYF. CDR3 nucleotide sequence: TGTGCCAGCAGTGGGACAGGCCAAGAGACCCAGTACTTC. The chain combines TRBV6-5 with TRBJ2-5; TRBD1 agrees at 8 bases. The V and J ends lost 5 bases and 1 base, in that order; junction bases with no gene match: 0. CDR1 and CDR2 from the germline V gene are MNHEY and SVGAGI. This CDR3 contains 13 residues.

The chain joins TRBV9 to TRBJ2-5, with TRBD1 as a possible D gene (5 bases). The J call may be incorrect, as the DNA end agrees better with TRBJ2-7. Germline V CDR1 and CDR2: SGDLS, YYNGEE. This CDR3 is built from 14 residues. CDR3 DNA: TGTGCCAGCAGCGGCAGGGATGGGAACTACGAGCAGTACTTC. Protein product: CASSGRDGNYEQYF.

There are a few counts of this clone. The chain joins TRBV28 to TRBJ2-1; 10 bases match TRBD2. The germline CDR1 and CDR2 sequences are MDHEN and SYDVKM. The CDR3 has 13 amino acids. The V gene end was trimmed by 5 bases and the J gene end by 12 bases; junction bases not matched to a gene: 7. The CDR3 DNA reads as TGTGCCAGCAGTCTTAGCGGGGGGTCCTCGCAGTTCTTC. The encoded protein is CASSLSGGSSQFF.